A single sample is the source of the 3 T cell receptor beta chains below, sequenced in a study of EBV T-cell therapy then PD-1 blockade in nasopharyngeal carcinoma. Assay used: immunoSEQ multiplex PCR; TCRdb lists only in-frame clones, some missing. Of about 23,000 clones in the sample, over 70% were seen once. The antigens for these receptors are not known. Sample treatment: AdE1-LMPpoly-expanded autologous EBV-specific T-cell therapy followed by anti-PD-1 nivolumab. This specimen consisted of CD8+ T cells from blood, obtained at approximately day 60 from a patient whose treatment included autologous EBV-specific T cells and nivolumab. The receptors were gathered from a man between 35 and 55 years old with nasopharyngeal carcinoma.

The chain uses TRBV4-3 and TRBJ1-5; D remains unclear. This CDR3 is built from 15 residues. Trimming left V 0 bases short and J 3 bases short, with 9 bases between. CDR1 LGHNA and CDR2 YSLEER come from the germline V gene. CDR3 region: CASSQEDGINQPQHF. In nucleotides, the CDR3 is TGCGCCAGCAGCCAAGAAGACGGAATCAATCAGCCCCAGCATTTT.

The chain employs TRBV7-9 and TRBJ1-2; D may be TRBD1 (6 bases). The CDR3 totals 14 residues. V lost 1 base and J 7 bases, leaving 13 bases between the germline ends. Germline V lookup: CDR1 SEHNR, CDR2 FQNEAQ (reference sequence). The chain's CDR3 is CASSLVSGEAGYTF. The CDR3, as DNA: TGTGCCAGCAGCTTAGTTTCAGGGGAGGCTGGCTACACCTTC.

This clone is judged medium-sized. The chain has TRBV27 and TRBJ1-1; TRBD1 might be the D (5 bases). Trimming pared 4 bases from V and 1 base from J, leaving 13 bases between. Germline CDR1 reads MNHEY; CDR2 reads SMNVEV (reference sequence). The CDR3 totals 15 residues. CDR3 in DNA: TGTGCCAGCAGTTGGTCAGGGTCCGGGAACACTGAAGCTTTCTTT. It encodes CASSWSGSGNTEAFF.